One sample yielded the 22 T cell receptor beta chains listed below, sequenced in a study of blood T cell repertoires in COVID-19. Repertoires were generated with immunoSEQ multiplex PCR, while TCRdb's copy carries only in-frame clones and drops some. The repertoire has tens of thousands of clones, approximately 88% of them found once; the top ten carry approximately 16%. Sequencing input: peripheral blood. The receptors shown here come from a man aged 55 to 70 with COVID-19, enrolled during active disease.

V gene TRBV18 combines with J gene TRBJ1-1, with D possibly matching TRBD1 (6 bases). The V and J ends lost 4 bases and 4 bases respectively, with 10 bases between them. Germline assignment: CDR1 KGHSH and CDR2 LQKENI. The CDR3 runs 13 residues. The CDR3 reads CASSLTGSTEAFF. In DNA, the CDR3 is TGTGCCAGCTCACTCACAGGGAGCACTGAAGCTTTCTTT.

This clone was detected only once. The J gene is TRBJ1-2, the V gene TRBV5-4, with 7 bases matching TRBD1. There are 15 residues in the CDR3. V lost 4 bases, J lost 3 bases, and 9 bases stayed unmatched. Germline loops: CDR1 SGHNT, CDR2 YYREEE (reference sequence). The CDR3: CASSEPGQLDYGYTF. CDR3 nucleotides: TGTGCCAGCAGCGAACCGGGACAGCTAGACTATGGCTACACCTTC.

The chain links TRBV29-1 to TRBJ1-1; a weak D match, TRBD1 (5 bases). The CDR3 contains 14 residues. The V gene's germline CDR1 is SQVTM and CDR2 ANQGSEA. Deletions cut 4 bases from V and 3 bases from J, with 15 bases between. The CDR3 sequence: CSVGGRRGDTEAFF. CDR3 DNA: TGCAGCGTTGGGGGACGGCGGGGGGACACTGAAGCTTTCTTT.

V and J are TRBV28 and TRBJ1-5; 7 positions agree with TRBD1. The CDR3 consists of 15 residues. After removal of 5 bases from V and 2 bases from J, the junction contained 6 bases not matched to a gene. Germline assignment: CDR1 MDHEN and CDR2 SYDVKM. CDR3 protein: CASSKIGGGNQPQHF. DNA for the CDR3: TGTGCCAGCAGTAAGATAGGGGGCGGCAATCAGCCCCAGCATTTT.

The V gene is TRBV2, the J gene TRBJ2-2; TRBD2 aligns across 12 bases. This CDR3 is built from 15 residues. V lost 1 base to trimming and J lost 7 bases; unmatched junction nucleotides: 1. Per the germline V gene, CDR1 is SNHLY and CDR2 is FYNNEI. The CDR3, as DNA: TGTGCCAGCAGTGAAGGGACTAGCGGGATCGGGGAGCTGTTTTTT. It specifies CASSEGTSGIGELFF.

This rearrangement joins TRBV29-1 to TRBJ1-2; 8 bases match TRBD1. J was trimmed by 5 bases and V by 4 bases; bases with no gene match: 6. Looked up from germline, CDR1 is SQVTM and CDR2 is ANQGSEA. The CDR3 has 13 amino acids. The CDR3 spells CSVAQGEGYGYTF. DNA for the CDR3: TGCAGCGTTGCACAGGGGGAAGGTTATGGCTACACCTTC.

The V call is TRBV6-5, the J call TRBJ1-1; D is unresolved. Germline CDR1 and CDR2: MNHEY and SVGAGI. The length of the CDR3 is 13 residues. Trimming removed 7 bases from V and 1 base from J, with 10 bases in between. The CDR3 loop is CASTRDSNTEAFF. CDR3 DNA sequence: TGTGCCAGCACGCGAGACTCGAACACTGAAGCTTTCTTT.

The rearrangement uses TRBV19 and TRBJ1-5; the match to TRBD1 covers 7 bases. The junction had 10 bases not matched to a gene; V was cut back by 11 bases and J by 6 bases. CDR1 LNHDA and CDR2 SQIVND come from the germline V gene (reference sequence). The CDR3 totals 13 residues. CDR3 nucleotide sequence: TGTGCCTCCGCAGACAGGGAGTTTCAGCCCCAGCATTTT. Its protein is CASADREFQPQHF.

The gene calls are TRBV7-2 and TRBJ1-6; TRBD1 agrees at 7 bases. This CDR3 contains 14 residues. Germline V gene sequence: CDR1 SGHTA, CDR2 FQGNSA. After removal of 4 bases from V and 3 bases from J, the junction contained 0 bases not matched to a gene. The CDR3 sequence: CASSYRGYNSPLHF. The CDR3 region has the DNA TGTGCCAGCAGCTACAGGGGCTATAATTCACCCCTCCACTTT. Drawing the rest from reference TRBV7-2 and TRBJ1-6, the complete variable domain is GAGVSQSPSNKVTEKGKDVELRCDPISGHTALYWYRQSLGQGLEFLIYFQGNSAPDKSGLPSDRFSAERTGGSVSTLTIQRTQQEDSAVYLCASSYRGYNSPLHFGNGTRLTVT.

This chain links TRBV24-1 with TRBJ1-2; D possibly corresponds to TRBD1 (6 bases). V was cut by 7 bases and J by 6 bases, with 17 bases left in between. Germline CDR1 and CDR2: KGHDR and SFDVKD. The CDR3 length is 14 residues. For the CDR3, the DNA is TGTGCCACCAGGGGGACATGGGAGGGAGATGGCTACACCTTC. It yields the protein CATRGTWEGDGYTF.

CDR3 loop: CASSTLAGGSDTQYF. The CDR3 DNA follows: TGTGCCAGCTCAACCCTAGCGGGAGGGTCAGATACGCAGTATTTT. The J gene is TRBJ2-3, the V gene TRBV18; 12 nucleotides agree with TRBD2. CDR1 KGHSH and CDR2 LQKENI come from the germline V gene. The CDR3 extends over 15 amino acids. Trimming removed 5 bases from V and 4 bases from J; junction bases left unmatched: 4.

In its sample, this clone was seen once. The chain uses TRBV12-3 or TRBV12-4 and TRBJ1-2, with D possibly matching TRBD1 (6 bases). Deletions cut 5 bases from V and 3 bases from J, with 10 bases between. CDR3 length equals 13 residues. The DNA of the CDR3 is TGTGCCAGCAGTCAAGGGGGGGACTATGGCTACACCTTC. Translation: CASSQGGDYGYTF.

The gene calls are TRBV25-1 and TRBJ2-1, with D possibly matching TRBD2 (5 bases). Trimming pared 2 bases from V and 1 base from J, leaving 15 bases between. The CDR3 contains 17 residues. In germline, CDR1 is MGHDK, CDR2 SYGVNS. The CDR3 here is CASSEGRIAPSYNEQFF. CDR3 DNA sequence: TGTGCCAGCAGTGAAGGAAGAATAGCGCCATCCTACAATGAGCAGTTCTTC.

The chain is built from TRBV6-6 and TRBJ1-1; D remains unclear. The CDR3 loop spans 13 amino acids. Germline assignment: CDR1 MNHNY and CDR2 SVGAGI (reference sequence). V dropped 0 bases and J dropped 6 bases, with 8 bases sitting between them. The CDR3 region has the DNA TGTGCCAGCAGTTACTCCCAGAAATCTGAAGCTTTCTTT. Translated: CASSYSQKSEAFF.

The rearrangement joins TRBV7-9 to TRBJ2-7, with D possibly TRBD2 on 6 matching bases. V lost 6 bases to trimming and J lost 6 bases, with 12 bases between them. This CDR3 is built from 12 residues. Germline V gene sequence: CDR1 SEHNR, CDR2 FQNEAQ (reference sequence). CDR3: CASRPQEGEQYF. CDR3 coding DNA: TGTGCCAGCAGACCACAGGAGGGCGAGCAGTACTTC.

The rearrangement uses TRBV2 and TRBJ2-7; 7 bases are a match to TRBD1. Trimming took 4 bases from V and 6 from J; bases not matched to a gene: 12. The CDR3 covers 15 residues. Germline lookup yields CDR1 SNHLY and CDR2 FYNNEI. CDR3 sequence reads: CASSARGQITSEQYF. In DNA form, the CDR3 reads TGTGCCAGCAGTGCCCGGGGACAGATCACCAGCGAGCAGTACTTC.

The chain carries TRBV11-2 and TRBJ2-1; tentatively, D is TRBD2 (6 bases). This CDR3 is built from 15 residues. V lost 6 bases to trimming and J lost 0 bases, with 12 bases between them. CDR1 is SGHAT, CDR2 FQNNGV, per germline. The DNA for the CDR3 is TGTGCCAGCAGGCCCCTCGGGGGCTCCTACAATGAGCAGTTCTTC. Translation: CASRPLGGSYNEQFF. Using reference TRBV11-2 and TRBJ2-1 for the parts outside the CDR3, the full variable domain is EAGVAQSPRYKIIEKRQSVAFWCNPISGHATLYWYQQILGQGPKLLIQFQNNGVVDDSQLPKDRFSAERLKGVDSTLKIQPAKLEDSAVYLCASRPLGGSYNEQFFGPGTRLTVL.

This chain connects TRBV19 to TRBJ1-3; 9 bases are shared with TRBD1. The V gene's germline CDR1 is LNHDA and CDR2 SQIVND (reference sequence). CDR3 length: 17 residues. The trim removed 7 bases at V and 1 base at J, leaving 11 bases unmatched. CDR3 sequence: CASTSGQGIGSGNTIYF. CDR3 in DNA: TGTGCCAGTACCTCAGGACAGGGGATAGGTTCTGGAAACACCATATATTTT. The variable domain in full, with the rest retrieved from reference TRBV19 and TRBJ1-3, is DGGITQSPKYLFRKEGQNVTLSCEQNLNHDAMYWYRQDPGQGLRLIYYSQIVNDFQKGDIAEGYSVSREKKESFPLTVTSAQKNPTAFYLCASTSGQGIGSGNTIYFGEGSWLTVV.

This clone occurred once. The CDR3: CSVDREGVGGYTF. Here the CDR3 DNA reads TGCAGCGTTGATCGTGAGGGTGTGGGTGGCTACACCTTC. The chain joins TRBV29-1 to TRBJ1-2; D remains ambiguous. V lost 3 bases and J 7 bases, leaving 15 bases between the germline ends. There are 13 residues in the CDR3. Per the germline V gene, CDR1 is SQVTM and CDR2 is ANQGSEA.

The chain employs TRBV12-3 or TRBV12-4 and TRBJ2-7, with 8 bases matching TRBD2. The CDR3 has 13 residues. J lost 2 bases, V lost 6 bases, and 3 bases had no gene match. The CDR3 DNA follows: TGTGCCAGCAGCCCGGGACTAGCCTACGAGCAGTACTTC. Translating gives CASSPGLAYEQYF.

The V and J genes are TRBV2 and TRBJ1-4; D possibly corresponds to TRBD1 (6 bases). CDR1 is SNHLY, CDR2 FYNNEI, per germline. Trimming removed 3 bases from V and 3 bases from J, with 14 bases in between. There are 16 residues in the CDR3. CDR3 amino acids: CASSDPREGANEKLFF. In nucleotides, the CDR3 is TGTGCCAGCAGTGACCCCAGGGAGGGGGCTAATGAAAAACTGTTTTTT. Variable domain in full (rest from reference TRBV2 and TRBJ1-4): EPEVTQTPSHQVTQMGQEVILRCVPISNHLYFYWYRQILGQKVEFLVSFYNNEISEKSEIFDDQFSVERPDGSNFTLKIRSTKLEDSAMYFCASSDPREGANEKLFFGSGTQLSVL.

The CDR3 coding sequence is TGTGCCAGCTCCCCCTGGGACAGGGGACATGAGCAGTTCTTC. Protein product: CASSPWDRGHEQFF. This chain joins TRBV18 and TRBJ2-1; 10 bases are a match to TRBD1. Germline V gene sequence: CDR1 KGHSH, CDR2 LQKENI. The CDR3 has 14 amino acids. Trimming at V came to 6 bases and at J to 8 bases, leaving 7 bases not matched to a gene.